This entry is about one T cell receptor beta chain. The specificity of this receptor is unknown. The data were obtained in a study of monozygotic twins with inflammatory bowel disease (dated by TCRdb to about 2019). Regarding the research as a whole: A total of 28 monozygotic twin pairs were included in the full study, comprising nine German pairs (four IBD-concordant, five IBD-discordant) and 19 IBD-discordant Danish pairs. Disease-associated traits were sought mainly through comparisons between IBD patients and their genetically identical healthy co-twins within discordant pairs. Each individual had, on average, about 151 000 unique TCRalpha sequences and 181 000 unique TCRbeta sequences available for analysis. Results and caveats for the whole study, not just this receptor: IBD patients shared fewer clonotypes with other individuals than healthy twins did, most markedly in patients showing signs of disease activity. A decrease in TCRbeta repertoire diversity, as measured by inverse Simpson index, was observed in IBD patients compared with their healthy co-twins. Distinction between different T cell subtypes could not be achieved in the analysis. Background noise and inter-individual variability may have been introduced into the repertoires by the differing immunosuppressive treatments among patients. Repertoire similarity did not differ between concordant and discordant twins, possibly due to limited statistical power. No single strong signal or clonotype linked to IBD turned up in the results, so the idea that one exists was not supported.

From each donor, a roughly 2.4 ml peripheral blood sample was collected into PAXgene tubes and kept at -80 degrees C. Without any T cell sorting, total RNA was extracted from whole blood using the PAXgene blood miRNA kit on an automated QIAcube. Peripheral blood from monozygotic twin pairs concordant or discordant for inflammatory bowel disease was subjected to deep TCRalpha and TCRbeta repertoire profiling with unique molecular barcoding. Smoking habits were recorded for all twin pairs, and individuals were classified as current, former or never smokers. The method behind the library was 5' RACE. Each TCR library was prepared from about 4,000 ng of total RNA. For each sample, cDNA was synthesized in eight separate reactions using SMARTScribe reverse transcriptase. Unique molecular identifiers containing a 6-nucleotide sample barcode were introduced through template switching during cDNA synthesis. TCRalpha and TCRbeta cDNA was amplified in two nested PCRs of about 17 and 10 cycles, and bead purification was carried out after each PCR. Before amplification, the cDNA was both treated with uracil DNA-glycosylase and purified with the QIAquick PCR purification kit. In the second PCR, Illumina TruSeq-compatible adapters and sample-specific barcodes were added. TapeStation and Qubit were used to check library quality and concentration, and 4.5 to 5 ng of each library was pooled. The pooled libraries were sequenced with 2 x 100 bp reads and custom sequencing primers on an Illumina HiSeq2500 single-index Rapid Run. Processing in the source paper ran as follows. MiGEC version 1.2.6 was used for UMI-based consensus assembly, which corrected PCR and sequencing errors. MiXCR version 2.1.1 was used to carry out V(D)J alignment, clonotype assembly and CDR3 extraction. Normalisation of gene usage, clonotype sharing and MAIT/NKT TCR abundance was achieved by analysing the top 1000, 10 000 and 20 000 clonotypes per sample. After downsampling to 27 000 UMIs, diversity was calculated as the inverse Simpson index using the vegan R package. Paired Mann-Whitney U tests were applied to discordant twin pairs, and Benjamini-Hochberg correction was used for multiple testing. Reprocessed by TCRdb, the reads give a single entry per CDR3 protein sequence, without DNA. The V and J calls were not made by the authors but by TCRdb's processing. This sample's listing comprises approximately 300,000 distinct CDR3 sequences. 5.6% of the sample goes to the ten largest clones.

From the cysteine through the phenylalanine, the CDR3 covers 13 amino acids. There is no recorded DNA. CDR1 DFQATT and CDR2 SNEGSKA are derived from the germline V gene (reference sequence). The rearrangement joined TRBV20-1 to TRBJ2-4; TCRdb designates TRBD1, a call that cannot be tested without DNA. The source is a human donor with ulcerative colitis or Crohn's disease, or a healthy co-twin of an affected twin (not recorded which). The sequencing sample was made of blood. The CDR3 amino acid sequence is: CSAPGTGINIQYF.